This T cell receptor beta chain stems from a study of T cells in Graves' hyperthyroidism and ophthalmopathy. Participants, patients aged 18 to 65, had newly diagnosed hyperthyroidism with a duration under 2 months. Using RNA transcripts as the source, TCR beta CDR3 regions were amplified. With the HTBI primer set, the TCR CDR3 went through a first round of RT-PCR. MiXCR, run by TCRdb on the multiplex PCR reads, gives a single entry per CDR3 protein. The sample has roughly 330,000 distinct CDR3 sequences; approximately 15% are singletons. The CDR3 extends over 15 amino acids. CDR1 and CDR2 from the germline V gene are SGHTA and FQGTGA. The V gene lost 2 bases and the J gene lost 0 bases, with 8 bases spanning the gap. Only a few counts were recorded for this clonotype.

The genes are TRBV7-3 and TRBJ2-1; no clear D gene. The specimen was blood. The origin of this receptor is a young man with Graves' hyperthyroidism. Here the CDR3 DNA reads TGTGCCAGCAGCTTATCCGAGAGCTCCTACAATGAGCAGTTCTTC. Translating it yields CASSLSESSYNEQFF.